The 11 T cell receptor beta chains in this list originate from one sample, sequenced in a study of CD8+ T cells in alopecia areata. RNA, once extracted, was reverse transcribed into cDNA for use as the sequencing template. Measured with immunoSEQ multiplex PCR; TCRdb has only the in-frame clones, and not every one. In the table there are around 210,000 clones, 45% to 70% of which are singletons. Sequencing was carried out using CD8+ T cells sorted from blood. The receptor set was obtained from a human donor in good health.

The rearrangement uses TRBV10-2 and TRBJ1-1; TRBD1 matches 12 bases. V shed 4 bases, J shed 5 bases, and the junction held 8 bases outside the gene matches. This CDR3 region has 16 residues. CDR1 and CDR2 (germline): WSHSY, SAAADI. The CDR3 region has the DNA TGCGCCAGCAGTGGCCGGGACAGGGGGCCTTGGACTGAAGCTTTCTTT. This codes for CASSGRDRGPWTEAFF.

This clone turned up a few times. At the DNA level, this CDR3 is encoded by other sequences in the same sample as well. This rearrangement joins TRBV19 to TRBJ2-7; 7 bases match TRBD1. The CDR3 covers 14 residues. V lost 1 base, J lost 2 bases, and 2 bases stayed unmatched. Germline CDR1 is LNHDA and CDR2 is SQIVND (reference sequence). The CDR3 DNA is TGTGCCAGTAGTATAGGACAGGGAGCCTACGAGCAGTACTTC. It yields the protein CASSIGQGAYEQYF.

The rearrangement uses TRBV30 and TRBJ2-7; D remains unclear. This CDR3 comprises 12 residues. Trimming removed 2 bases from V and 4 bases from J, with 9 bases in between. The germline V gene encodes CDR1 GTSNPN and CDR2 SVGIG (reference sequence). As DNA, the CDR3 is TGTGCCTGGAGTCTTTCAGATTACGAGCAGTACTTC. It specifies CAWSLSDYEQYF.

V is TRBV27 and J is TRBJ1-5, with D uncertain. CDR3 length: 14 amino acids. V dropped 8 bases and J dropped 2 bases, with 13 bases sitting between them. CDR1 is MNHEY, CDR2 SMNVEV, per germline (reference sequence). The CDR3, as DNA: TGTGCCAGCTCCTTCGGGGTTGGCAATCAGCCCCAGCATTTT. Translated: CASSFGVGNQPQHF.

The chain combines TRBV29-1 with TRBJ1-2, with D hard to call. Germline assignment: CDR1 SQVTM and CDR2 ANQGSEA. The V end was cut by 0 bases, the J end by 7 bases, with 9 bases between. This CDR3 has 12 amino acids. The CDR3 reads CSVEEYLSGYTF. The CDR3, as DNA: TGCAGCGTTGAAGAGTACTTAAGTGGCTACACCTTC.

This clone was seen a handful of times. The V and J genes are TRBV7-9 and TRBJ2-7; TRBD1 might be the D (5 bases). CDR3 size: 13 residues. Germline CDR1 is SEHNR and CDR2 is FQNEAQ (reference sequence). Trimming removed 5 bases from V and 0 bases from J, with 8 bases in between. The CDR3 spells CASSQGVSYEQYF. CDR3 DNA: TGTGCCAGCAGCCAAGGGGTCTCCTACGAGCAGTACTTC. Supplemented by reference TRBV7-9 and TRBJ2-7, the full variable domain reads DTGVSQNPRHKITKRGQNVTFRCDPISEHNRLYWYRQTLGQGPEFLTYFQNEAQLEKSRLLSDRFSAERPKGSFSTLEIQRTEQGDSAMYLCASSQGVSYEQYFGPGTRLTVT.

The chain joins TRBV5-1 to TRBJ2-3; D unclear. The V end lost 0 bases, the J end lost 0 bases, and 5 bases lay between the germline ends. Germline V gives CDR1 SGHRS, CDR2 YFSETQ. The CDR3 is 14 amino acids. CDR3 sequence reads: CASSLVDSTDTQYF. The CDR3 coding sequence is TGCGCCAGCAGCTTGGTGGACAGCACAGATACGCAGTATTTT.

The chain joins TRBV7-8 to TRBJ1-5; TRBD1 matches at 7 bases. The length of the CDR3 is 14 residues. Germline assignment: CDR1 SGHVS and CDR2 FQNEAQ. The J segment lost 7 bases and the V segment lost 4 bases, leaving 7 bases of the junction unmatched. In nucleotides, the CDR3 is TGTGCCAGCAGCTCAAGACAGGGTGGCCAGCCCCAGCATTTT. This codes for CASSSRQGGQPQHF.

In this sample, this clone turned up once. V gene TRBV13 combines with J gene TRBJ1-1, with 9 bases fitting TRBD1. Trimming took 2 bases from V and 0 from J; bases not matched to a gene: 4. CDR1 is PRHDT and CDR2 is FYEKMQ in the germline V gene (reference sequence). The CDR3 is 16 amino acids. The CDR3 sequence: CASSLRGQGLNTEAFF. For the CDR3, the DNA is TGTGCCAGCAGCTTACGGGGACAGGGTTTGAACACTGAAGCTTTCTTT.

V and J are TRBV4-1 and TRBJ2-3, with D perhaps TRBD1 or TRBD2 (5 bases each). Germline CDR1 is MGHRA and CDR2 is YSYEKL. The ends were cut back, 1 base at V and 1 base at J, with 12 bases in the middle. The CDR3 covers 16 residues. The CDR3 spells CASSQASGPGTDTQYF. DNA of the CDR3: TGCGCCAGCAGCCAAGCTTCGGGGCCCGGCACAGATACGCAGTATTTT.

The chain couples TRBV23-1 to TRBJ2-7; maybe TRBD2 (7 bases). TRBV23-1 falls under the ORF class, with uncertain function. The germline V and J ends were trimmed by 2 bases and 5 bases, with 10 bases remaining between them. The CDR3 runs 13 residues. CDR3 residues: CASSQRGANEQYF. Here the CDR3 DNA reads TGCGCCAGCAGTCAACGGGGGGCGAACGAGCAGTACTTC.